These T cell receptor beta chains were read from a single sample in a study of blood T cell repertoires in COVID-19. The data were produced by immunoSEQ multiplex PCR, yet TCRdb's version contains in-frame clones alone and is incomplete. The sample contains approximately 200,000 clones, over 75% of which appear only once. The sequenced material came from PBMCs or T cells enriched from blood (not recorded which). The receptor set was obtained from a woman aged 18-29 years in a cohort exposed to, infected with or recovered from COVID-19 (not recorded which). Both conserved end residues are part of each CDR3. The D gene is left open where the match is weak. The size entry is marked missing in some rows and otherwise reads once, few, many or a size class.

d_gene	abundance	j_gene	v_gene	CDR3nt	CDR3aa
.	.	TRBJ1-5	TRBV27	TGTGCCAGCAGTAGTCGGTGGGGAGGCCGCAATCAGCCCCAGCATTTT	CASSSRWGGRNQPQHF
.	once	TRBJ2-6	TRBV3-1/TRBV3-2	TGTGCCAGCAGCCAAGGGGGAGAAGGGGCCAACGTCCTGACTTTC	CASSQGGEGANVLTF
.	.	TRBJ2-7	TRBV19	TGTGCCAGTAGTATGGGGGCAGCCAGAAGTAGCAACTACGAGCAGTACTTC	CASSMGAARSSNYEQYF
.	.	TRBJ2-7	TRBV5-1	TGCGCCAGCAGCACCGGGACACCTACCTACGAGCAGTACTTC	CASSTGTPTYEQYF
TRBD1	few	TRBJ1-2	TRBV5-6	TGTGCCAGCAGCTTCGGGACAGGGGGAGGCTATGGCTACACCTTC	CASSFGTGGGYGYTF
.	once	TRBJ2-4	TRBV27	TGTGCCAGCAGTCCCCAGGGAACCAAAAACATTCAGTACTTC	CASSPQGTKNIQYF
TRBD2	.	TRBJ2-2	TRBV28	TGTGCCAGCAGTTTGCGGGTAGCGGGGGGGCCCGGGGAGCTGTTTTTT	CASSLRVAGGPGELFF
.	.	TRBJ1-1	TRBV2	TGTGCCAGCAGCGGGGGGACTGAAGCTTTCTTT	CASSGGTEAFF
TRBD1	.	TRBJ1-2	TRBV11-2	TGTGCCAGCAGCTTTACCGGGACAGATGGCTACACCTTC	CASSFTGTDGYTF
.	.	TRBJ1-3	TRBV28	TGTGCCAGCAGTCCCCGCTCGTGGGGGCCTGGAAACACCATATATTTT	CASSPRSWGPGNTIYF
.	.	TRBJ1-4	TRBV28	TGTGCCAGCAGTTTGCGGGGTGCGGGGCTAAATGAAAAACTGTTTTTT	CASSLRGAGLNEKLFF
.	few	TRBJ2-5	TRBV30	TGTGCCTGGACCACAGGGCGCGAGACCCAGTACTTC	CAWTTGRETQYF
.	.	TRBJ1-2	TRBV9	TGTGCCAGCAGCGCAGCCGGGAGAAACTATGGCTACACCTTC	CASSAAGRNYGYTF
TRBD2	.	TRBJ2-2	TRBV11-2	TGTGCCAGCAGCCCCGGGACTAGCGGGAGCACCGGGGAGCTGTTTTTT	CASSPGTSGSTGELFF
.	.	TRBJ2-1	TRBV19	TGTGCCAGTAGTATCACAGATTCATACAATGAGCAGTTCTTC	CASSITDSYNEQFF
.	.	TRBJ2-1	TRBV5-1	TGCGCCAGCAGCTTGGGGTTCGGGGGTGGGAATGAGCAGTTCTTC	CASSLGFGGGNEQFF
TRBD2	.	TRBJ2-7	TRBV5-1	TGCGCCAGCAGCCCTTATCTTAGCGGGGGGAGCTCCTACGAGCAGTACTTC	CASSPYLSGGSSYEQYF
TRBD1	.	TRBJ2-1	TRBV6-5	TGTGCCAGCAGTTACCACACAGGGGGGACGGTTAATGAGCAGTTCTTC	CASSYHTGGTVNEQFF
.	.	TRBJ1-6	TRBV6-5	TGTGCCAGCAGTTACTCCCAATTTTCACCCCTCCACTTT	CASSYSQFSPLHF
.	.	TRBJ2-5	TRBV11-3	TGTGCCAGCAGCTTAGGGCCAGATAATCAAGAGACCCAGTACTTC	CASSLGPDNQETQYF
.	.	TRBJ1-4	TRBV19	TGTGCCAGTAGTAAGAGGGAAATTAATGAAAAACTGTTTTTT	CASSKREINEKLFF
.	once	TRBJ1-3	TRBV28	TGTGCCAGCAGTTTACTGGGAGGGGGCTCTGGAAACACCATATATTTT	CASSLLGGGSGNTIYF
TRBD1	.	TRBJ1-2	TRBV6-5	TGTGCCAGCAGGGGACAGGGGGCGTCCCTCTACACCTTC	CASRGQGASLYTF
TRBD2	.	TRBJ2-5	TRBV6-1	TGTGCCAGCAGTGAAAGGCGGGGGTTCCCGAGGGAGACCCAGTACTTC	CASSERRGFPRETQYF
.	.	TRBJ1-5	TRBV19	TGTGCCAGTAGTTTCGACAGCTTCAATCAGCCCCAGCATTTT	CASSFDSFNQPQHF
.	.	TRBJ1-1	TRBV9	TGTGCCAGCAGCGCGGAGGGGGGGACACCGAACACTGAAGCTTTCTTT	CASSAEGGTPNTEAFF
TRBD1	.	TRBJ1-5	TRBV19	TGTGCCAGTAGTACCCGGGACAGGGGTCGACAGCCCCAGCATTTT	CASSTRDRGRQPQHF
TRBD1	.	TRBJ2-3	TRBV7-6	TGTGCCAGCAGAAGGACAGGGGGTAGCACAGATACGCAGTATTTT	CASRRTGGSTDTQYF
TRBD1	.	TRBJ1-6	TRBV18	TGTGCCAGCTCACCCGACAGGGGAATGAGGTCACCCCTCCACTTT	CASSPDRGMRSPLHF
TRBD2	.	TRBJ2-3	TRBV19	TGTGCCAGTAGTTTTAGCGGGCGCGAGCTAGATACGCAGTATTTT	CASSFSGRELDTQYF
TRBD1	.	TRBJ1-4	TRBV5-8	TGTGCCAGCAGACGGGACAGGGCAAATGAAAAACTGTTTTTT	CASRRDRANEKLFF
TRBD2	.	TRBJ2-3	TRBV7-6	TGTGCCAGCAGCTTAGGTACTAGCGGGGACCATACGCAGTATTTT	CASSLGTSGDHTQYF
.	once	TRBJ2-3	TRBV24-1	TGTGCCACCAGTGAATGGGGATCTAGCGCAGATACGCAGTATTTT	CATSEWGSSADTQYF
TRBD1	.	TRBJ1-2	TRBV5-1	TGCGCCAGCAGCCGGGACAGACTTAACTATGGCTACACCTTC	CASSRDRLNYGYTF
.	few	TRBJ1-5	TRBV18	TGTGCCAGCTCACAAAAACAGGATAGCAATCAGCCCCAGCATTTT	CASSQKQDSNQPQHF
.	.	TRBJ1-5	TRBV19	TGTGCCAGTAGTATCCTGGGCTTAGGTCAGCCCCAGCATTTT	CASSILGLGQPQHF
.	.	TRBJ1-2	TRBV9	TGTGCCAGCAGCGTCCTAGTTGCTAACTATGGCTACACCTTC	CASSVLVANYGYTF
TRBD2	.	TRBJ2-4	TRBV5-4	TGTGCCAGCAGCCATATCGGACTAGCGGGAGCTTTAACGAACATTCAGTACTTC	CASSHIGLAGALTNIQYF
TRBD2	.	TRBJ2-7	TRBV2	TGTGCCAGCAGTGAAGCGCCGAGCGGGAGCTCCTACGAGCAGTACTTC	CASSEAPSGSSYEQYF
TRBD2	.	TRBJ2-1	TRBV5-1	TGCGCCAGCAGCCCTAGCGGGAGGGTCTACAATGAGCAGTTCTTC	CASSPSGRVYNEQFF
TRBD2	few	TRBJ2-3	TRBV5-6	TGTGCCAGCAGCCGATCAACAAAGCGGGGGTCCAATACGCAGTATTTT	CASSRSTKRGSNTQYF
.	.	TRBJ2-7	TRBV2	TGTGCCAGCATGGACAACAGGGTTGAGCAGTACTTC	CASMDNRVEQYF
TRBD1	few	TRBJ2-7	TRBV18	TGTGCCAGCTCAGAGACAGGGACCTACGAGCAGTACTTC	CASSETGTYEQYF
.	.	TRBJ1-3	TRBV10-2	TGCGCCAGCAGTGATCCGGGAAACACCATATATTTT	CASSDPGNTIYF
.	.	TRBJ1-4	TRBV5-1	TGCGCCAGCAGCTTGTATGGGAGAGAGGAAAAACTGTTTTTT	CASSLYGREEKLFF
.	.	TRBJ2-1	TRBV5-1	TGCGCCAGCACTTCGGGTAACGGGGGTATCAATGAGCAGTTCTTC	CASTSGNGGINEQFF
TRBD1	once	TRBJ2-7	TRBV2	TGTGCCAGCGCCGAAACGGGACAGGCTTACGAGCAGTACTTC	CASAETGQAYEQYF
.	.	TRBJ2-3	TRBV19	TGTGCCCCTCGAGGGTGCAGAGGGGGAGGGCCCACAGATACGCAGTATTTT	CAPRGCRGGGPTDTQYF
TRBD1	.	TRBJ1-1	TRBV9	TGTGCCAGCAGCCCTCCAAGGACAGGGGCCCACCACACTGAAGCTTTCTTT	CASSPPRTGAHHTEAFF
.	.	TRBJ1-1	TRBV18	TGTGCCAGCTCACCACCGGGTCAGGGCTGGGGTGAAGCTTTCTTT	CASSPPGQGWGEAFF
TRBD2	.	TRBJ2-5	TRBV9	TGTGCCAGCAGCCCGGAAGGGCTTTGGGGGGGGACCCAGTACTTC	CASSPEGLWGGTQYF
.	.	TRBJ1-4	TRBV19	TGTGCCAGTAGTATAGAACACCGCTCTAATGAAAAACTGTTTTTT	CASSIEHRSNEKLFF
TRBD2	.	TRBJ2-1	TRBV3-1/TRBV3-2	TGTGCCAGCAGCCAGGCCGGGACTAGCGAACTCTTC	CASSQAGTSELF
.	once	TRBJ2-3	TRBV7-2	TGTGCCAGCAAGCTTATGTTCGGGGCAGATACGCAGTATTTT	CASKLMFGADTQYF
TRBD1	.	TRBJ1-2	TRBV24-1	TGTGCCACCAGTGCTCAACGAACGACAGGGCCCTATGGCTACACCTTC	CATSAQRTTGPYGYTF
TRBD2	few	TRBJ2-1	TRBV6-2/TRBV6-3	TGTGCCAGCAGTTACTCGGGACTAGCTAACAATGAGCAGTTCTTC	CASSYSGLANNEQFF
.	.	TRBJ2-3	TRBV5-1	TGCGCCAGCAGCCCGGAGGCGAGCACAGATACGCAGTATTTT	CASSPEASTDTQYF